One and the same sample provided the 19 T cell receptor beta chains below, sequenced in a study of blood T cell repertoires in COVID-19. Sequencing was performed with immunoSEQ multiplex PCR; in TCRdb, only in-frame clones are kept and a portion is missing. This sample has about 58,000 clones, with 75% to 90% found just once. Source material: peripheral blood. The receptors come from a woman aged 70-85 years with active COVID-19.

The chain uses TRBV12-3 or TRBV12-4 and TRBJ2-7; 7 bases match TRBD2. V shed 2 bases, J shed 4 bases, and the junction held 2 bases outside the gene matches. The CDR3 has 13 amino acids. DNA of the CDR3: TGTGCCAGCAGTTTATTTAGCGGGTACGAGCAGTACTTC. Protein: CASSLFSGYEQYF.

The chain has TRBV6-6 and TRBJ2-4; D is uncertain. The germline V gene has CDR1 MNHNY and CDR2 SVGAGI (reference sequence). Trimming left V 2 bases short and J 0 bases short, with 8 bases between. This CDR3 is 15 amino acids long. The CDR3 reads CASSYNRAAKNIQYF. In DNA form, the CDR3 reads TGTGCCAGCAGTTACAACAGAGCAGCCAAAAACATTCAGTACTTC.

This clone was picked up one time. The CDR3 loop reads CAWSSTAGYGYTF. The CDR3 region has the DNA TGTGCCTGGAGTTCCACAGCCGGCTATGGCTACACCTTC. V is TRBV30 and J is TRBJ1-2, with no clear D. V was trimmed by 2 bases and J by 4 bases, leaving 11 bases between them. The CDR3 sequence is 13 residues long. Germline CDR1 GTSNPN, CDR2 SVGIG (reference sequence).

The gene calls are TRBV7-8 and TRBJ1-6, with D perhaps matching TRBD1 (6 bases). The CDR3 covers 15 residues. V was cut by 7 bases and J by 3 bases, with 13 bases left in between. Per germline, CDR1 SGHVS and CDR2 FQNEAQ. The DNA of the CDR3 is TGTGCCAGCACGCCAGGGGCGAACTATAATTCACCCCTCCACTTT. Residues: CASTPGANYNSPLHF. Full variable domain (remainder filled in from reference TRBV7-8 and TRBJ1-6): GAGVSQSPRYKVAKRGQDVALRCDPISGHVSLFWYQQALGQGPEFLTYFQNEAQLDKSGLPSDRFFAERPEGSVSTLKIQRTQQEDSAVYLCASTPGANYNSPLHFGNGTRLTVT.

This CDR3 is CASSPQTSGGPAEYF. The CDR3 coding sequence is TGTGCCAGCAGCCCTCAGACTAGCGGGGGACCTGCCGAGTACTTC. This rearrangement joins TRBV11-1 to TRBJ2-7, with 12 bases lining up with TRBD2. CDR1 and CDR2 (germline): SGHAT, FQDESV (reference sequence). The CDR3 length is 15 residues. Trimming at V came to 5 bases and at J to 11 bases, leaving 13 bases not matched to a gene.

The chain has TRBV27 and TRBJ1-4; TRBD1 matches at 12 bases. V was clipped by 4 bases and J by 6 bases; unmatched bases: 6. Germline CDR1 MNHEY, CDR2 SMNVEV (reference sequence). The CDR3 runs to 16 residues. This chain's CDR3 is CASSSRDRGHDEKLFF. In DNA form, the CDR3 reads TGTGCCAGCAGTTCCAGGGACAGGGGGCATGATGAAAAACTGTTTTTT.

The V call is TRBV19, the J call TRBJ2-7; 7 positions match TRBD1. The CDR3 consists of 15 residues. Trimming removed 7 bases from V and 2 bases from J; junction bases left unmatched: 11. Germline-derived CDR1 and CDR2 are LNHDA and SQIVND (reference sequence). The CDR3 spells CASIGDRWYAYEQYF. CDR3 sequence (DNA): TGTGCCAGTATAGGGGACAGATGGTATGCCTACGAGCAGTACTTC.

V is TRBV6-1 and J is TRBJ2-1; the D gene is possibly TRBD1 (5 bases). Trimming cost V 2 bases and J 4 bases, with 15 bases left between them. The CDR3 runs to 16 residues. In germline, CDR1 is MNHNS, CDR2 SASEGT. The CDR3 DNA follows: TGTGCCAGCAGTGAACAGGGCGGAAAGGCTTACAATGAGCAGTTCTTC. Amino acids: CASSEQGGKAYNEQFF.

The rearrangement uses TRBV28 and TRBJ1-1; 7 nucleotides agree with TRBD1. From germline, CDR1 is MDHEN and CDR2 SYDVKM. This CDR3 contains 17 residues. J lost 4 bases, V lost 3 bases, and 14 bases had no gene match. Here the CDR3 reads CASSFYGRRGQGTEAFF. The DNA of the CDR3 is TGTGCCAGCAGTTTTTATGGGAGAAGGGGGCAAGGCACTGAAGCTTTCTTT.

The V gene is TRBV6-6, the J gene TRBJ2-5, with D hard to call. The CDR3 totals 15 residues. Germline CDR1 reads MNHNY; CDR2 reads SVGAGI (reference sequence). Trimming pared 0 bases from V and 4 bases from J, leaving 12 bases between. CDR3 DNA sequence: TGTGCCAGCAGTTACTCGATCCAGGCACGAGAGACCCAGTACTTC. Its translation: CASSYSIQARETQYF.

The chain joins TRBV30 to TRBJ2-1, with a possible D match to TRBD2 (6 bases). Trimming cost V 2 bases and J 8 bases, with 13 bases left between them. This CDR3 has 13 amino acids. Germline V gene data show CDR1 as GTSNPN and CDR2 as SVGIG (reference sequence). CDR3 loop: CAWSLTIADEQFF. The CDR3 region has the DNA TGTGCCTGGAGTCTAACGATAGCGGATGAGCAGTTCTTC. Using reference TRBV30 and TRBJ2-1 for the parts outside the CDR3, the full variable domain is SQTIHQWPATLVQPVGSPLSLECTVEGTSNPNLYWYRQAAGRGLQLLFYSVGIGQISSEVPQNLSASRPQDRQFILSSKKLLLSDSGFYLCAWSLTIADEQFFGPGTRLTVL.

The rearrangement links TRBV24-1 to TRBJ2-1; tentative D call: TRBD2 (5 bases). The V gene lost 4 bases and the J gene lost 0 bases, with 9 bases spanning the gap. The CDR3 totals 15 residues. From germline, CDR1 is KGHDR and CDR2 SFDVKD. The CDR3 DNA follows: TGTGCCACCAGTGACAAGGACTTCTCCTACAATGAGCAGTTCTTC. Protein product: CATSDKDFSYNEQFF.

V and J are TRBV7-2 and TRBJ2-3; 9 nucleotides agree with TRBD2. J lost 3 bases, V lost 1 base, and 2 bases had no gene match. Germline V gene sequence: CDR1 SGHTA, CDR2 FQGNSA. The CDR3 totals 15 residues. CDR3 region: CASSLGSGRTDTQYF. The CDR3 DNA reads TGTGCCAGCAGCTTAGGTAGCGGGAGAACAGATACGCAGTATTTT.

The chain combines TRBV3-1 (or the pseudogene TRBV3-2) with TRBJ2-7, with D tentatively TRBD2 (5 bases). V was trimmed by 0 bases and J by 2 bases, leaving 8 bases between them. The CDR3 loop spans 14 amino acids. Germline-derived CDR1 and CDR2 are LGHDT and YNNKEL (reference sequence). The CDR3 protein is CASSQEGGAYEQYF. In nucleotides, the CDR3 is TGTGCCAGCAGCCAAGAAGGAGGAGCCTACGAGCAGTACTTC.

The chain couples TRBV15 to TRBJ2-3, with 7 bases aligning to TRBD2. Per germline, CDR1 LNHNV and CDR2 YYDKDF (reference sequence). V was clipped by 3 bases and J by 6 bases; unmatched bases: 6. The CDR3 is 14 amino acids. The CDR3 nucleotides are TGTGCCACCAGCAGGGGAGGGACGGCGGATACGCAGTATTTT. Translation: CATSRGGTADTQYF. Filled out from reference TRBV15 and TRBJ2-3, the complete variable domain reads DAMVIQNPRYQVTQFGKPVTLSCSQTLNHNVMYWYQQKSSQAPKLLFHYYDKDFNNEADTPDNFQSRRPNTSFCFLDIRSPGLGDTAMYLCATSRGGTADTQYFGPGTRLTVL.

A single count supports this clone. The chain uses TRBV5-5 and TRBJ1-5; a weak D match, TRBD1 (5 bases). The CDR3 sequence is 15 residues long. Germline CDR1 SGHKS, CDR2 YYEKEE (reference sequence). The V end was cut by 5 bases, the J end by 5 bases, with 17 bases between. In nucleotides, the CDR3 is TGTGCCAGCAGAACGGGACTCGGAGGCGATCAGCCCCAGCATTTT. Protein: CASRTGLGGDQPQHF.

The chain recombines TRBV7-9 with TRBJ1-1, with no clear D. Germline CDR1 SEHNR, CDR2 FQNEAQ (reference sequence). This CDR3 is built from 12 residues. Trimming cost V 5 bases and J 8 bases, with 12 bases left between them. CDR3 sequence: CASSVFSGEAFF. Written as DNA, the CDR3 is TGTGCCAGCAGCGTCTTCTCCGGGGAAGCTTTCTTT.

The CDR3 DNA follows: TGCGCCAGCAGCTTGGTTAGTTTGGCGGACTACAATGAGCAGTTCTTC. Translation gives CASSLVSLADYNEQFF. The chain combines TRBV5-1 with TRBJ2-1; no reliable D call. Germline CDR1 reads SGHRS; CDR2 reads YFSETQ. The V end was cut by 0 bases, the J end by 3 bases, with 13 bases between. The CDR3 has 16 residues.

The table lists this clone with a few counts. The V call is TRBV6-6, the J call TRBJ1-2, with D maybe TRBD1 (6 bases). Looked up from germline, CDR1 is MNHNY and CDR2 is SVGAGI (reference sequence). V shed 6 bases and J shed 5 bases, with 13 bases lying between them. The CDR3 loop spans 13 amino acids. CDR3 nucleotide sequence: TGTGCCAGCAGCCCTACAGGGTCGTATGGCTACACCTTC. As protein: CASSPTGSYGYTF.